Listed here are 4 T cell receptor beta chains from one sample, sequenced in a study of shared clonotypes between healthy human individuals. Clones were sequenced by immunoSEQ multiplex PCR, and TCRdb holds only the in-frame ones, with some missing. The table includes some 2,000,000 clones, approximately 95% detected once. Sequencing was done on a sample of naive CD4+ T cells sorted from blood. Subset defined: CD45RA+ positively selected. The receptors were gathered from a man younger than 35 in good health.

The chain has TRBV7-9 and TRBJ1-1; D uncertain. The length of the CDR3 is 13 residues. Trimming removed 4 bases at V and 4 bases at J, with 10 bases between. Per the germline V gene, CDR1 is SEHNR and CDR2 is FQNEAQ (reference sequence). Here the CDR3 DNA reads TGTGCCAGCAGCTCTTCGGACCGCACTGAAGCTTTCTTT. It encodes CASSSSDRTEAFF.

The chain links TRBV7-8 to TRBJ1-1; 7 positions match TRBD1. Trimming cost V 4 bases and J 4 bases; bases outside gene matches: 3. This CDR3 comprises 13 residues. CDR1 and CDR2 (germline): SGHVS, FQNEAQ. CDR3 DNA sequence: TGTGCCAGCAGCTCGGACAGGACCACTGAAGCTTTCTTT. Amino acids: CASSSDRTTEAFF.

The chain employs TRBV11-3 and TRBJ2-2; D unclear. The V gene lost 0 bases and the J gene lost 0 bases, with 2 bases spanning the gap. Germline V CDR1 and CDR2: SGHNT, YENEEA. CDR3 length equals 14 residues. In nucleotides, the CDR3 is TGTGCCAGCAGCTTAGACTCGAACACCGGGGAGCTGTTTTTT. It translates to CASSLDSNTGELFF.

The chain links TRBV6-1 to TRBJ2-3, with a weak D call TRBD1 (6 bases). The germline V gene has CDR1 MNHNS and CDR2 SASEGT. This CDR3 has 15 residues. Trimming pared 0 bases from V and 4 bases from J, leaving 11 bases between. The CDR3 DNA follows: TGTGCCAGCAGTGAAGCTTGGACAGCCGCAGATACGCAGTATTTT. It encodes CASSEAWTAADTQYF.